This T cell receptor (beta chain) was sequenced during a study of T-cell reconstitution after alpha-beta-depleted transplantation in children. Comments on this clonotype: Its target is unknown.

The authors prepared the TCRbeta library with unique molecular identifiers. TCRdb itself ran the PCR reads through MiXCR, one entry per CDR3 protein. The sample lists 440,000 or so distinct CDR3 sequences, over 40% occurring once. CDR1 is SNHLY, CDR2 FYNNEI, per germline. CDR3 length: 13 amino acids. After removal of 9 bases from V and 4 bases from J, the junction contained 4 bases not matched to a gene. Study results and limitations: The origin of high day-60 TCRbeta diversity in some patients lay in surviving recipient T cells and thymic progenitors. Fresh T-cell production supplied most of the T-cell counts and diversity seen one year after transplant.

The chain has TRBV2 and TRBJ2-5; TRBD1 matches 11 bases. The sequenced sample was PBMCs, obtained before TCRalphabeta/CD19-depleted stem cell transplant. The sequence was collected from a girl aged 2 to 10 with aplastic anemia, due to receive a stem cell transplant. CDR3 in DNA: TGTGCCAGTGGACAGGGGGCTAGAGAGACCCAGTACTTC. This gives the protein CASGQGARETQYF. The full variable domain, its missing parts supplied by reference TRBV2 and TRBJ2-5, is EPEVTQTPSHQVTQMGQEVILRCVPISNHLYFYWYRQILGQKVEFLVSFYNNEISEKSEIFDDQFSVERPDGSNFTLKIRSTKLEDSAMYFCASGQGARETQYFGPGTRLLVL.